The rows below give T cell receptor beta chains drawn from one sample of a study of siplizumab effects on memory and regulatory T cells. This table comes from immunoSEQ multiplex PCR, and its TCRdb copy is limited to in-frame clones, with some not included. The sample shows approximately 100,000 clones, around 90% of them seen only once. Sample: CD4+ T cells sorted from blood. The receptors come from a human donor in good health. Some clones in this sample may be carry-over from other donors' samples. Both conserved end residues are part of each CDR3. Fields, in order: clone size, J gene, D gene, V gene, CDR3 protein, CDR3 DNA. The D gene is left open where the match is weak. For some rows the clone size is stated as once, few or many, or as a class when expanded; others skip it.

>-|TRBJ2-7|-|TRBV5-1
CASRFSGYEQYF
TGCGCCAGCCGTTTTTCGGGATACGAGCAGTACTTC
>-|TRBJ2-7|-|TRBV27
CASSLTKLSYEQYF
TGTGCCAGCAGTTTAACTAAGCTATCCTACGAGCAGTACTTC
>-|TRBJ2-1|-|TRBV6-5
CASSYNILSYNEQFF
TGTGCCAGCAGTTACAACATCCTCTCCTACAATGAGCAGTTCTTC
>-|TRBJ1-2|-|TRBV28
CASSLPYTGDYGYTF
TGTGCCAGCAGTTTACCATACACCGGGGATTATGGCTACACCTTC
>-|TRBJ2-2|-|TRBV10-3
CAISDRQFTGELFF
TGTGCCATCAGTGATCGACAGTTCACCGGGGAGCTGTTTTTT
>-|TRBJ1-2|-|TRBV27
CASSLREPWNGYTF
TGTGCCAGCAGTCTCAGGGAACCCTGGAATGGCTACACCTTC
>-|TRBJ2-7|-|TRBV19
CASSIQGSAEQYF
TGTGCCAGTAGTATCCAGGGTTCGGCCGAGCAGTACTTC
>-|TRBJ2-3|TRBD1|TRBV10-3
CAISTGTGRTDTQYF
TGTGCCATCAGTACCGGGACAGGGAGAACAGATACGCAGTATTTT
>-|TRBJ2-7|-|TRBV5-6
CASSSRGYAYEQYF
TGTGCCAGCAGCTCTCGGGGTTATGCCTACGAGCAGTACTTC
>-|TRBJ2-3|-|TRBV5-1
CASSLGTTSTDTQYF
TGCGCCAGCAGCTTGGGGACAACTAGCACAGATACGCAGTATTTT
>-|TRBJ2-3|-|TRBV5-4
CASSSKTSPDTQYF
TGTGCCAGCAGCTCCAAGACTAGTCCAGATACGCAGTATTTT
>-|TRBJ2-4|-|TRBV5-1
CASSLETGSAKNIQYF
TGCGCCAGCAGCTTGGAAACGGGATCGGCCAAAAACATTCAGTACTTC
>-|TRBJ2-1|TRBD2|TRBV6-1
CASLAGVVGEQFF
TGTGCCAGTCTAGCGGGGGTGGTGGGTGAGCAGTTCTTC
>-|TRBJ2-2|-|TRBV19
CASSLRTGELFF
TGTGCCAGTAGTCTGAGGACCGGGGAGCTGTTTTTT
>-|TRBJ1-6|-|TRBV5-1
CASSLGESSYNSPLHF
TGCGCCAGCAGCTTGGGGGAGAGCTCCTATAATTCACCCCTCCACTTT
>-|TRBJ2-7|-|TRBV11-2
CASSPIRVGSYEQYF
TGTGCCAGCAGCCCAATCAGGGTGGGCTCCTACGAGCAGTACTTC
>-|TRBJ1-2|-|TRBV28
CASRNSHFEEGYTF
TGTGCCAGCCGAAATTCTCACTTTGAGGAAGGCTACACCTTC
>-|TRBJ1-1|-|TRBV4-1
CASSQGGWGSTEAFF
TGCGCCAGCAGCCAAGGGGGATGGGGATCCACTGAAGCTTTCTTT
>-|TRBJ1-1|-|TRBV7-8
CASSLTNGDTEAFF
TGTGCCAGCAGCCTTACCAACGGGGACACTGAAGCTTTCTTT
>-|TRBJ1-4|-|TRBV2
CASTGGGLGEKLFF
TGTGCCAGCACCGGGGGAGGGCTGGGTGAAAAACTGTTTTTT
>-|TRBJ1-3|-|TRBV4-2
CASSQSSGTIYF
TGTGCCAGCAGCCAAAGCTCAGGGACCATATATTTT
>-|TRBJ2-6|-|TRBV19
CATSWVLLSSGANVLTF
TGTGCCACCTCTTGGGTCCTCTTAAGCTCTGGGGCCAACGTCCTGACTTTC
>-|TRBJ1-1|-|TRBV11-3
CASSLGRENTEAFF
TGTGCCAGCAGCCTCGGTAGGGAGAACACTGAAGCTTTCTTT
>-|TRBJ2-1|-|TRBV21-1
CASRCLLAGGPTFYNEQFF
TGTGCCAGCAGGTGTCTTCTAGCGGGAGGGCCTACCTTTTACAATGAGCAGTTCTTC
>-|TRBJ2-7|-|TRBV4-1
CASSQRAGAYEQYF
TGCGCCAGCAGCCAACGGGCAGGGGCCTACGAGCAGTACTTC
>-|TRBJ2-1|-|TRBV9
CASSVAGLNEQFF
TGTGCCAGCAGCGTAGCTGGGCTTAATGAGCAGTTCTTC
>few|TRBJ2-2|-|TRBV30
CAWRALGSLTGELFF
TGTGCCTGGAGAGCGTTAGGAAGTTTAACCGGGGAGCTGTTTTTT
>once|TRBJ1-1|-|TRBV5-4
CASSPVVVIPEAFF
TGTGCCAGCAGCCCGGTGGTGGTAATCCCTGAAGCTTTCTTT
>once|TRBJ1-2|-|TRBV5-6
CASSPPPGLGGYTF
TGTGCCAGCAGCCCACCTCCAGGCCTAGGTGGCTACACCTTC
>-|TRBJ2-7|-|TRBV21-1
CASSKRFDRYPYEQYF
TGTGCCAGCAGCAAACGTTTTGACAGGTACCCCTACGAGCAGTACTTC
>-|TRBJ2-2|-|TRBV5-1
CASSLVGAPNTGELFF
TGCGCCAGCAGCTTGGTAGGGGCTCCGAACACCGGGGAGCTGTTTTTT
>-|TRBJ1-1|TRBD1|TRBV19
CASSNRDSGYTEAFF
TGTGCCAGTAGTAACCGGGACAGTGGCTACACTGAAGCTTTCTTT
>-|TRBJ2-5|TRBD2|TRBV19
CASSKLADQETQYF
TGTGCCAGTAGTAAACTAGCGGACCAAGAGACCCAGTACTTC
>once|TRBJ2-7|-|TRBV12-5
CASGLRLAHEQYF
TGTGCTAGTGGTTTGAGGTTAGCACACGAGCAGTACTTC
>-|TRBJ2-3|-|TRBV9
CASSVAVGQGTDTQYF
TGTGCCAGCAGCGTAGCCGTGGGTCAGGGGACAGATACGCAGTATTTT
>-|TRBJ2-1|TRBD1|TRBV15
CATSRDRGTGERNEQFF
TGTGCCACCAGCAGAGATCGAGGGACAGGGGAAAGGAATGAGCAGTTCTTC
>-|TRBJ2-1|TRBD2|TRBV2
CASSTTSVREQFF
TGTGCCAGCAGTACAACTAGCGTTCGTGAGCAGTTCTTC
>-|TRBJ2-1|-|TRBV18
CASSPKDEQFF
TGTGCCAGCTCACCGAAGGATGAGCAGTTCTTC
>few|TRBJ2-2|TRBD2|TRBV12-5
CASGLATTSGSNTGELFF
TGTGCTAGTGGTTTGGCTACAACTAGCGGGTCGAACACCGGGGAGCTGTTTTTT
>once|TRBJ1-5|-|TRBV19
CASSIEGVQGNQPQHF
TGTGCCAGTAGTATAGAGGGGGTTCAGGGCAATCAGCCCCAGCATTTT
>-|TRBJ2-6|-|TRBV4-1
CASSQGNALGANVLTF
TGCGCCAGCAGCCAAGGAAATGCCCTCGGGGCCAACGTCCTGACTTTC
>-|TRBJ2-1|-|TRBV6-4
CASSHEQFF
TGTGCCAGCAGCCATGAGCAGTTCTTC
>-|TRBJ1-5|-|TRBV5-8
CASSLTDRFYSNQPQHF
TGTGCCAGCAGCCTAACAGACAGATTTTATAGCAATCAGCCCCAGCATTTT
>-|TRBJ2-2|TRBD2|TRBV10-3
CATGTSGRATTGELFF
TGTGCCACCGGGACTAGCGGGAGGGCAACCACCGGGGAGCTGTTTTTT
>-|TRBJ2-7|-|TRBV20-1
CSAGAGREQYF
TGCAGTGCGGGCGCCGGGCGCGAGCAGTACTTC
>-|TRBJ1-3|TRBD1|TRBV2
CASSSRTGGFGNTIYF
TGTGCCAGCAGTTCCCGGACAGGGGGCTTTGGAAACACCATATATTTT
>few|TRBJ2-3|-|TRBV27
CASSFRALDTDTQYF
TGTGCCAGCAGTTTTAGGGCCCTTGACACAGATACGCAGTATTTT
>-|TRBJ2-7|-|TRBV6-4
CASRDPRPRPYEQYF
TGTGCCAGCAGGGACCCCCGACCTCGTCCCTACGAGCAGTACTTC
>-|TRBJ1-2|TRBD1|TRBV27
CASTRTGQGDYGYTF
TGTGCCAGCACCCGAACCGGGCAGGGGGACTATGGCTACACCTTC
>few|TRBJ1-4|-|TRBV28
CASSKLQEKLFF
TGTGCCAGCAGTAAACTACAAGAAAAACTGTTTTTT
>-|TRBJ2-6|TRBD2|TRBV5-1
CASSLELATISGANVLTF
TGCGCCAGCAGCTTGGAACTAGCGACCATCTCTGGGGCCAACGTCCTGACTTTC
>-|TRBJ2-5|TRBD2|TRBV6-1
CASSATTPGLAGGETQYF
TGTGCCAGCAGTGCCACGACTCCCGGACTAGCGGGAGGAGAGACCCAGTACTTC
>-|TRBJ1-1|-|TRBV19
CASSMASGSEAFF
TGTGCCAGTAGTATGGCGTCGGGGTCTGAAGCTTTCTTT
>-|TRBJ1-2|-|TRBV7-9
CASSPPKSGYTF
TGTGCCAGCAGCCCCCCCAAAAGCGGCTACACCTTC
>-|TRBJ2-2|-|TRBV2
CASSGGKSTGELFF
TGTGCCAGCAGTGGAGGGAAGTCAACCGGGGAGCTGTTTTTT
>-|TRBJ2-1|-|TRBV11-3
CASSHQGTPSYNEQFF
TGTGCCAGCAGCCACCAGGGCACCCCCTCTTACAATGAGCAGTTCTTC